This TCR beta chain is from a study of Ad26.COV2.S vaccination and SARS-CoV-2 variants. V was clipped by 3 bases and J by 4 bases, with 12 bases between them. From germline, CDR1 is MNHEY and CDR2 SMNVEV (reference sequence). The CDR3 length is 14 residues. Profiling relied on immunoSEQ multiplex PCR, and the TCRdb table lists in-frame clones only, not all of them. The table shows fewer than 300,000 clones, with approximately 89% occurring only once. The treatment was: approximately 18 received Ad26.COV2.S at low or high dose, single or two shots; 5 received placebo; per-sample allocation not given. Specimens were obtained on day 63 following the first vaccine or placebo injection.

Source: peripheral blood, taken in a trial of Ad26.COV2.S vaccine versus placebo. This sequence was found in a person between 18 and 60 years old who received the Ad26.COV2.S COVID-19 vaccine or a placebo. The V gene is TRBV27, the J gene TRBJ2-5; D may correspond to TRBD1 or TRBD2 (5 bases each). CDR3 bases: TGTGCCAGCAGTTTGGGGGTCATTGGAGAGACCCAGTACTTC. It specifies CASSLGVIGETQYF.